Listed below are T cell receptor beta chains from one sample, sequenced in a study of radiation and T cells in renal cell carcinoma. Sequencing used immunoSEQ multiplex PCR; TCRdb keeps in-frame clones, though not all of them. The data show 95,000 or so clones, approximately 86% seen once. The material sequenced was blood, taken from a patient whose treatment included radiotherapy and nephrectomy. The receptor set was obtained from a man aged 50 to 59 with renal cell carcinoma. Both conserved end residues are part of each CDR3.

V gene: TRBV6-5
J gene: TRBJ2-7
CDR3 protein: CASTRGFDEQYF

V gene: TRBV28
J gene: TRBJ1-2
CDR3 protein: CASNLAGTPNYGYTF

V gene: TRBV7-9
J gene: TRBJ1-3
CDR3 protein: CASSSSGSGNTIYF

V gene: TRBV10-1
J gene: TRBJ1-1
CDR3 protein: CASSEGGYAEAFF

V gene: TRBV30
J gene: TRBJ1-2
CDR3 protein: CAWQQGDYGYTF

V gene: TRBV7-2
J gene: TRBJ2-5
CDR3 protein: CASSQSGVQETQYF

V gene: TRBV7-9
J gene: TRBJ2-5
CDR3 protein: CASSSSVGQGAQETQYF

V gene: TRBV19
J gene: TRBJ1-5
CDR3 protein: CATGDRRNQPQHF

V gene: TRBV5-1
J gene: TRBJ2-7
CDR3 protein: CASSTGLGDYEQYF

V gene: TRBV7-8
J gene: TRBJ2-2
CDR3 protein: CASSPRLAGGSRELFF

V gene: TRBV7-9
J gene: TRBJ1-2
CDR3 protein: CASSSDAGGYGYTF

V gene: TRBV7-9
J gene: TRBJ1-1
CDR3 protein: CASSPHRVAGIEAFF